Each of the 32 T cell receptor beta chains below was sequenced from the same sample in a study of T cell repertoires in cytomegalovirus infection. These TCRs' antigens remain unknown. One entry per CDR3 protein results from TCRdb running MiXCR on the reads. Of around 430,000 distinct CDR3 sequences listed, about 39% are singletons. Sequences were derived from cultured PBMCs, sampled from culture after CMV antigen stimulation. Source of these receptors: a human donor in good health (CMV status not recorded). Some clones in this sample may be carry-over from other donors' samples.

The chain links TRBV5-6 to TRBJ2-7; D gene unclear. CDR3 length equals 11 residues. The germline V gene has CDR1 SGHDT and CDR2 YYEEEE. Trimming removed 4 bases from V and 5 bases from J, with 7 bases in between. CDR3 loop: CASSRLHEQYF. In DNA, the CDR3 is TGTGCCAGCAGCCGACTCCACGAGCAGTACTTC.

The chain joins TRBV7-2 to TRBJ2-3, with 10 bases lining up with TRBD2. The J segment lost 5 bases and the V segment lost 0 bases, leaving 5 bases of the junction unmatched. Per the germline V gene, CDR1 is SGHTA and CDR2 is FQGNSA. The CDR3 contains 16 residues. The CDR3 nucleotides read TGTGCCAGCAGCTTAGCTAGCGGGGGGCCCTTAGATACGCAGTATTTT. This codes for CASSLASGGPLDTQYF.

J is TRBJ2-1 and V is TRBV7-6, with D possibly called TRBD1 or TRBD2 (5 bases each). V dropped 6 bases and J dropped 8 bases, with 14 bases sitting between them. Germline V gene lookup returns CDR1 SGHVS and CDR2 FNYEAQ. CDR3 length: 13 residues. This CDR3 is CASSASGTYEQFF. The CDR3 nucleotides read TGTGCCAGCAGTGCTTCCGGGACCTATGAGCAGTTCTTC. Using reference TRBV7-6 and TRBJ2-1 for the parts outside the CDR3, the full variable domain is GAGVSQSPRYKVTKRGQDVALRCDPISGHVSLYWYRQALGQGPEFLTYFNYEAQQDKSGLPNDRFSAERPEGSISTLTIQRTEQRDSAMYRCASSASGTYEQFFGPGTRLTVL.

This clonotype has only a few counts. This chain joins TRBV7-6 and TRBJ2-3; TRBD2 agrees at 12 bases. CDR3 length: 17 amino acids. The V gene's germline CDR1 is SGHVS and CDR2 FNYEAQ. J lost 2 bases, V lost 5 bases, and 8 bases had no gene match. The chain's CDR3 is CASSQILAGGLTDTQYF. CDR3 sequence (DNA): TGTGCCAGCAGCCAAATACTAGCGGGGGGACTCACAGATACGCAGTATTTT. The full variable domain, in which reference TRBV7-6 and TRBJ2-3 provide the parts outside the CDR3, is GAGVSQSPRYKVTKRGQDVALRCDPISGHVSLYWYRQALGQGPEFLTYFNYEAQQDKSGLPNDRFSAERPEGSISTLTIQRTEQRDSAMYRCASSQILAGGLTDTQYFGPGTRLTVL.

V gene TRBV6-8 combines with J gene TRBJ2-7; D might be TRBD1 (6 bases). This CDR3 has 14 amino acids. V lost 0 bases to trimming and J lost 2 bases, with 8 bases between them. Looked up from germline, CDR1 is MNHGY and CDR2 is SAAAGT. CDR3 DNA: TGTGCCAGCAGTTACTCGGACAGAGCCTACGAGCAGTACTTC. It encodes CASSYSDRAYEQYF.

This chain connects TRBV7-2 to TRBJ2-1, with D uncertain. Germline V gene data show CDR1 as SGHTA and CDR2 as FQGNSA. Trimming took 2 bases from V and 3 from J, leaving 11 bases between them. The CDR3 covers 15 residues. CDR3 DNA sequence: TGTGCCAGCAGCTTACTCGCGGTAATCTACAATGAGCAGTTCTTC. It codes for CASSLLAVIYNEQFF. The full variable domain, rest sourced from reference TRBV7-2 and TRBJ2-1, is GAGVSQSPSNKVTEKGKDVELRCDPISGHTALYWYRQSLGQGLEFLIYFQGNSAPDKSGLPSDRFSAERTGGSVSTLTIQRTQQEDSAVYLCASSLLAVIYNEQFFGPGTRLTVL.

The V gene is TRBV7-6, the J gene TRBJ1-2, with 7 bases lining up with TRBD1. J was trimmed by 5 bases and V by 5 bases; bases with no gene match: 11. The germline CDR1 and CDR2 sequences are SGHVS and FNYEAQ. This CDR3 region has 15 residues. The CDR3 DNA reads TGTGCCAGCAGCCAACTGAGGGACAGCTTGTATGGCTACACCTTC. It is translated as CASSQLRDSLYGYTF. The entire variable domain, with the rest obtained from reference TRBV7-6 and TRBJ1-2, is as follows: GAGVSQSPRYKVTKRGQDVALRCDPISGHVSLYWYRQALGQGPEFLTYFNYEAQQDKSGLPNDRFSAERPEGSISTLTIQRTEQRDSAMYRCASSQLRDSLYGYTFGSGTRLTVV.

The J gene is TRBJ2-7, the V gene TRBV5-6, with D perhaps TRBD2 (6 bases). In germline, CDR1 is SGHDT, CDR2 YYEEEE. The CDR3 contains 16 residues. V gave up 0 bases and J gave up 3 bases, with 16 bases separating them. The CDR3 loop reads CASSLGQSAGFYEQYF. CDR3 sequence (DNA): TGTGCCAGCAGCTTGGGTCAATCAGCGGGTTTCTACGAGCAGTACTTC.

V usage is TRBV6-1 and J usage is TRBJ2-3, with a tentative D call TRBD1 (6 bases). CDR1 is MNHNS and CDR2 is SASEGT in the germline V gene. Trimming took off 5 bases at V and 0 bases at J, with 12 bases between the two ends. This CDR3 contains 15 residues. CDR3 coding DNA: TGTGCCAGCAGTTTGGGGGCCACTAGCACAGATACGCAGTATTTT. It codes for CASSLGATSTDTQYF.

The chain joins TRBV7-9 to TRBJ2-2; D is possibly TRBD1 or TRBD2 (5 bases each). Trimming pared 1 base from V and 3 bases from J, leaving 9 bases between. Germline V gene lookup returns CDR1 SEHNR and CDR2 FQNEAQ (reference sequence). This CDR3 has 15 residues. The CDR3 nucleotides read TGTGCCAGCAGCTTAGTACAGGACTACACCGGGGAGCTGTTTTTT. Translated: CASSLVQDYTGELFF.

This sequence joins TRBV20-1 and TRBJ2-3; 15 bases line up with TRBD2. The CDR3 has 18 residues. In germline, CDR1 is DFQATT, CDR2 SNEGSKA (reference sequence). Losses at the gene ends were 4 bases for V and 3 bases for J; bases not matched to a gene: 11. CDR3 region: CSAIPGLAGGRWTDTQYF. DNA of the CDR3: TGCAGTGCTATACCGGGACTAGCGGGAGGAAGGTGGACAGATACGCAGTATTTT.

Comment on this clonotype: One end of the junction is discordant with germline, which a read error may explain. The gene calls are TRBV5-1 and TRBJ1-4; D perhaps matches TRBD1 (5 bases). This CDR3 has 14 amino acids. Germline lookup yields CDR1 SGHRS and CDR2 YFSETQ. Here the CDR3 DNA reads TGTGCCAGCAGCTTAGAAGGGGCGGGTGAAAAACTGTTTTTT. It codes for CASSLEGAGEKLFF. The whole variable domain, filled in from reference TRBV5-1 and TRBJ1-4, reads KAGVTQTPRYLIKTRGQQVTLSCSPISGHRSVSWYQQTPGQGLQFLFEYFSETQRNKGNFPGRFSGRQFSNSRSEMNVSTLELGDSALYLCASSLEGAGEKLFFGSGTQLSVL.

The chain combines TRBV7-2 with TRBJ1-5, with 7 bases aligning to TRBD1. From germline, CDR1 is SGHTA and CDR2 FQGNSA. This CDR3 is built from 15 residues. J gave up 2 bases and V 5 bases, and 6 bases lay outside the gene matches. The CDR3, as DNA: TGTGCCAGCAGCCCTAGGGGGCAGGGCAATCAGCCCCAGCATTTT. Translation gives CASSPRGQGNQPQHF.

This chain connects TRBV15 to TRBJ1-2, with 10 bases identical to TRBD1. CDR3 length: 15 amino acids. Germline CDR1 reads LNHNV; CDR2 reads YYDKDF (reference sequence). Trimming cost V 2 bases and J 2 bases; bases outside gene matches: 2. The CDR3 bases are TGTGCCACCAGCAGATCGGGACAGGGGAACTATGGCTACACCTTC. Its protein is CATSRSGQGNYGYTF.

Written as DNA, the CDR3 is TGTGCCAGCAGTTCAGGGAACAATCAGCCCCAGCATTTT. This encodes CASSSGNNQPQHF. The chain couples TRBV7-2 to TRBJ1-5, with D perhaps matching TRBD1 (5 bases). Trimming shortened V by 6 bases and J by 3 bases, and 9 bases separated the two germline ends. CDR3 size: 13 residues. In germline, CDR1 is SGHTA, CDR2 FQGNSA.

The genes are TRBV4-1 and TRBJ1-1; D is unclear. V dropped 1 base and J dropped 6 bases, with 9 bases sitting between them. Germline lookup yields CDR1 MGHRA and CDR2 YSYEKL. There are 13 residues in the CDR3. The CDR3 coding sequence is TGCGCCAGCAGCCAAGTGGTTCGCCCTGAAGCTTTCTTT. Translated: CASSQVVRPEAFF.

The rearrangement uses TRBV11-2 and TRBJ1-1; no definite D call. V lost 5 bases and J 11 bases, leaving 18 bases between the germline ends. The CDR3 loop spans 13 amino acids. Germline values: CDR1 SGHAT, CDR2 FQNNGV. The CDR3 DNA is TGTGCCAGCAGCCCACCTGTGGTGCTTTCGGCTTTCTTT. Its translation is CASSPPVVLSAFF.

This sequence joins TRBV19 and TRBJ1-2; the match to TRBD1 covers 7 bases. Trimming removed 6 bases from V and 2 bases from J; junction bases left unmatched: 9. CDR1 and CDR2 from the germline V gene are LNHDA and SQIVND (reference sequence). The CDR3 runs to 15 residues. DNA of the CDR3: TGTGCCAGTAGGACCGGACAGGCGGGCAACTATGGCTACACCTTC. Amino acid sequence: CASRTGQAGNYGYTF. The full variable domain, with the rest looked up from reference TRBV19 and TRBJ1-2, is DGGITQSPKYLFRKEGQNVTLSCEQNLNHDAMYWYRQDPGQGLRLIYYSQIVNDFQKGDIAEGYSVSREKKESFPLTVTSAQKNPTAFYLCASRTGQAGNYGYTFGSGTRLTVV.

The chain couples TRBV15 to TRBJ1-3; weak D call: TRBD1 (5 bases). The CDR3 is 18 amino acids. Germline CDR1 and CDR2: LNHNV and YYDKDF (reference sequence). V was pared by 0 bases and J by 0 bases, with 15 bases between. The CDR3 DNA sequence: TGTGCCACCAGCAGAGAATTGGGGGGGATGAGCTCTGGAAACACCATATATTTT. Its translation is CATSRELGGMSSGNTIYF.

The chain employs TRBV15 and TRBJ2-1, with 7 bases fitting TRBD2. Germline CDR1 is LNHNV and CDR2 is YYDKDF (reference sequence). Losses at the gene ends were 3 bases for V and 9 bases for J; bases not matched to a gene: 2. CDR3 length: 12 residues. This CDR3 reads CATSSIAGEQFF. CDR3 DNA: TGTGCCACCAGCAGTATAGCGGGTGAGCAGTTCTTC.

This clonotype was seen a handful of times. The J gene is TRBJ2-7, the V gene TRBV10-3; 9 bases fit TRBD2. Germline V gives CDR1 ENHRY, CDR2 SYGVKD. V shed 10 bases, J shed 4 bases, and the junction held 8 bases outside the gene matches. The CDR3 is made up of 13 amino acids. The CDR3 DNA reads as TGTGCCACTAGCGGGGTGGGACTATACGAGCAGTACTTC. Translating it yields CATSGVGLYEQYF.

The chain's CDR3 is CASSSGLAGIHQETQYF. For the CDR3, the DNA is TGTGCCAGCAGTTCGGGACTAGCGGGAATTCACCAAGAGACCCAGTACTTC. This chain links TRBV6-2 or TRBV6-3 with TRBJ2-5; 13 positions match TRBD2. With 4 bases clipped from V and 0 bases from J, the junction kept 5 bases outside the gene matches. The germline V gene encodes CDR1 MNHEY and CDR2 SVGEGT. The CDR3 extends over 17 amino acids.

This sequence joins TRBV7-2 and TRBJ2-4; TRBD2 matches at 9 bases. CDR3 length: 14 residues. The trim removed 0 bases at V and 9 bases at J, leaving 3 bases unmatched. CDR1 is SGHTA, CDR2 FQGNSA, per germline. The CDR3 bases are TGTGCCAGCAGCTTAGCTAGCGGGGGCGGCATTCAGTACTTC. Protein sequence: CASSLASGGGIQYF.

This chain joins TRBV5-5 and TRBJ2-2, with 7 bases lining up with TRBD2. The CDR3 is 16 amino acids. The ends lost 2 bases at V and 0 bases at J; junction bases unmatched: 4. Germline-derived CDR1 and CDR2 are SGHKS and YYEKEE (reference sequence). CDR3 nucleotide sequence: TGTGCCAGCAGCTTTCGGGGGGTTGCGAACACCGGGGAGCTGTTTTTT. Its protein is CASSFRGVANTGELFF. The complete variable domain, with remaining parts taken from reference TRBV5-5 and TRBJ2-2, reads DAGVTQSPTHLIKTRGQQVTLRCSPISGHKSVSWYQQVLGQGPQFIFQYYEKEERGRGNFPDRFSARQFPNYSSELNVNALLLGDSALYLCASSFRGVANTGELFFGEGSRLTVL.

V is TRBV28 and J is TRBJ1-2; 7 nucleotides align to TRBD1. The CDR3 has 11 amino acids. Germline V gene data show CDR1 as MDHEN and CDR2 as SYDVKM. Trimming removed 8 bases from V and 9 bases from J; junction bases left unmatched: 6. The DNA for the CDR3 is TGTGCCAGCTTAACAGGGGAGAGCTACACCTTC. Translating gives CASLTGESYTF.

This clonotype was observed a handful of times. The rearrangement links TRBV7-2 to TRBJ1-2; weak D call: TRBD1 (6 bases). Germline V gene sequence: CDR1 SGHTA, CDR2 FQGNSA. The CDR3 loop spans 16 amino acids. Trimming cost V 1 base and J 2 bases, with 14 bases left between them. CDR3 region: CASSLVAGVTNYGYTF. The DNA of the CDR3 is TGTGCCAGCAGCTTAGTGGCAGGGGTGACCAACTATGGCTACACCTTC.

The rearrangement uses TRBV7-9 and TRBJ2-7, with 8 bases matching TRBD1. Germline CDR1 reads SEHNR; CDR2 reads FQNEAQ (reference sequence). The CDR3 runs to 17 residues. Germline trimming cut 2 bases from V and 4 bases from J; bases unmatched to any gene: 13. In DNA, the CDR3 is TGTGCCAGCAGCTTACCGAGTACCGGGACAGGCCTATACGAGCAGTACTTC. Translating gives CASSLPSTGTGLYEQYF.

The CDR3 sequence is CASSKPLAGGYSSYNEQFF. The CDR3 DNA reads as TGTGCCAGCAGCAAACCTTTGGCGGGAGGATATAGCTCCTACAATGAGCAGTTCTTC. The chain joins TRBV9 to TRBJ2-1, with TRBD2 matching over 8 bases. V gave up 4 bases and J gave up 0 bases; unmatched junction bases: 15. Germline CDR1 SGDLS, CDR2 YYNGEE. The CDR3 covers 19 residues.

This clonotype was found a few times. The V call is TRBV5-4, the J call TRBJ2-5; either TRBD1 or TRBD2 may supply D (6 bases each). The CDR3 extends over 16 amino acids. V lost 3 bases, J lost 2 bases, and 17 bases lay in between. Germline assignment: CDR1 SGHNT and CDR2 YYREEE (reference sequence). The CDR3 reads CASSSSEAGTQETQYF. The CDR3 DNA follows: TGTGCCAGCAGCTCTTCGGAGGCGGGGACACAAGAGACCCAGTACTTC.

This clonotype appeared many times. This rearrangement joins TRBV7-2 to TRBJ2-7; D is unresolved. Germline V lookup: CDR1 SGHTA, CDR2 FQGNSA. There are 14 residues in the CDR3. Trimming shortened V by 1 base and J by 2 bases, and 9 bases separated the two germline ends. The CDR3 nucleotides read TGTGCCAGCAGCTTAGGGCCCGTAACCTACGAGCAGTACTTC. It translates to CASSLGPVTYEQYF.

The chain's CDR3 is CASSRSSGDLGETQYF. CDR3 nucleotide sequence: TGTGCCAGTAGTCGCTCCTCGGGGGACCTGGGGGAGACCCAGTACTTC. The chain employs TRBV19 and TRBJ2-5; weak D call: TRBD2 (6 bases). Germline loops: CDR1 LNHDA, CDR2 SQIVND (reference sequence). The CDR3 spans 16 residues. V lost 5 bases and J lost 5, with 21 bases in between.

The CDR3 here is CAVAAFPARLKMNTEAFF. CDR3 DNA: TGTGCCGTCGCTGCCTTCCCGGCCCGACTTAAAATGAACACTGAAGCTTTCTTT. The rearrangement uses TRBV7-9 and TRBJ1-1; D gene unclear. The V gene's germline CDR1 is SEHNR and CDR2 FQNEAQ (reference sequence). This CDR3 region has 18 residues. Trimming pared 11 bases from V and 0 bases from J, leaving 28 bases between. The full variable domain, completed using reference TRBV7-9 and TRBJ1-1, is DTGVSQNPRHKITKRGQNVTFRCDPISEHNRLYWYRQTLGQGPEFLTYFQNEAQLEKSRLLSDRFSAERPKGSFSTLEIQRTEQGDSAMYLCAVAAFPARLKMNTEAFFGQGTRLTVV.